Each of the 3 T cell receptor beta chains below was sequenced from the same sample in a study of CD8+ T cells in alopecia areata. Using CD4, CD8alpha, NKG2D, NKG2ACE and other markers, pooled cutaneous lymph node cells were sorted. RNA was extracted and reverse transcribed into cDNA as the sequencing template. Assay used: immunoSEQ multiplex PCR; TCRdb lists only in-frame clones, some missing. The sample yields 200,000 to 300,000 clones, without any singletons. Source material: CD4+ T cells sorted from a lymph node. These receptors came from a C3H/HeJ mouse with alopecia areata. As its MHC haplotype, the strain has H2-k.

This clone was seen only a few times. All gene names here are mouse names. The read ends 4 residues early relative to the CDR3; the germline J gene fills the gap. This CDR3 is also generated by other DNA sequences in the sample. The J gene is TRBJ2-2, the V gene TRBV31; D might be TRBD1 (6 bases). There are 15 residues in the CDR3. Germline V gene lookup returns CDR1 GKSSPN and CDR2 SITVG. V was pared by 1 base and J by 0 bases, with 9 bases between. The CDR3 DNA, read in part, is TGTGCCTGGAGTCGTGGGACAACAAACACCGGG. Translation: CAWSRGTTNTG. In full, the CDR3 is CAWSRGTTNTGQLYF.

Comment on this clone: Gene names are the mouse ones. The CDR3 end lies 4 residues beyond the end of the read and is filled in from the germline J gene. This chain links TRBV13-1 with TRBJ2-2; 11 bases agree with TRBD2. This CDR3 has 16 amino acids. V was pared by 4 bases and J by 2 bases, with 4 bases of the junction left unmatched. Germline V gene sequence: CDR1 NSHNY, CDR2 SYGAGN. This chain's CDR3 is CASSNWGGANTGQLYF. Incomplete CDR3 DNA: TGTGCCAGCAGTAACTGGGGGGGCGCGAACACCGGG.

A note on this clone: Gene names denote mouse genes. The read terminates 4 residues before the CDR3 end, so the remaining end is supplied by the germline J gene. Other DNA sequences in this specimen translate into the identical CDR3. The chain carries TRBV13-1 and TRBJ2-3; the match to TRBD1 covers 10 bases. CDR3 length equals 14 residues. V lost 8 bases, J lost 2 bases, and 5 bases stayed unmatched. Per germline, CDR1 NSHNY and CDR2 SYGAGN. CDR3 DNA, as far as it was read: TGTGCCAGTACCGGGACAGGGGATGCAGAA. Translating it yields CASTGTGDAE. The whole CDR3 sequence is CASTGTGDAETLYF.